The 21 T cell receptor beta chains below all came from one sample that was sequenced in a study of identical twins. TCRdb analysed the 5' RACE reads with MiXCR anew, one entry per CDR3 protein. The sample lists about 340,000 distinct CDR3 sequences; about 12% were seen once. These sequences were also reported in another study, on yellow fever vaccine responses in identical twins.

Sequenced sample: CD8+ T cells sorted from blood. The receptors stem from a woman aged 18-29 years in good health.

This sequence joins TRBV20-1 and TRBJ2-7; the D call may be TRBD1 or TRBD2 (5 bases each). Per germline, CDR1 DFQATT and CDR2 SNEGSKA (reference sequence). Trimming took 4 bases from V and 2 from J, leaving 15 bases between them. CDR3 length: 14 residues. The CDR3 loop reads CSAKAGLRAYEQYV. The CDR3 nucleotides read TGCAGTGCTAAGGCGGGTCTCAGGGCCTACGAGCAGTACGTC.

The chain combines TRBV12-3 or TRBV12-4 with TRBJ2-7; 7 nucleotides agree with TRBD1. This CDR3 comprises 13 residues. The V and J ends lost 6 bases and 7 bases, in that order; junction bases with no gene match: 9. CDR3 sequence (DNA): TGTGCCAGCAGGACAGGGATCGTACGGGAGCAGTACTTC. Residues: CASRTGIVREQYF.

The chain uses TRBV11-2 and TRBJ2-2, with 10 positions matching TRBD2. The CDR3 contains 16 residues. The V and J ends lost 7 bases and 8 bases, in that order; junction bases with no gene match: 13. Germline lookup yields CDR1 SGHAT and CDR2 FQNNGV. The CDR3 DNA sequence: TGTGCCAGCACCCCCTTTGTCAGCGGGGGGGCGGGGGAGCTGTTTTTT. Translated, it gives CASTPFVSGGAGELFF.

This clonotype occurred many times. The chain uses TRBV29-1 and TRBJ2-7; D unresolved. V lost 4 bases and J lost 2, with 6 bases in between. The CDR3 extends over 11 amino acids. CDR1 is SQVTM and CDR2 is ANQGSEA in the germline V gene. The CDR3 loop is CSVVGTYEQYF. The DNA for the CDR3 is TGCAGCGTTGTAGGAACCTACGAGCAGTACTTC.

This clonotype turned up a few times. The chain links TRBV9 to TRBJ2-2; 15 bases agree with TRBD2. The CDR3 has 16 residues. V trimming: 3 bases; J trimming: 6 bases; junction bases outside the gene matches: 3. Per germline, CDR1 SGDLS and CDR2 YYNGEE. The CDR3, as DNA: TGTGCCAGCAGCGCCGGGACTAGCGGGAGGTCCGGGGAGCTGTTTTTT. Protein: CASSAGTSGRSGELFF.

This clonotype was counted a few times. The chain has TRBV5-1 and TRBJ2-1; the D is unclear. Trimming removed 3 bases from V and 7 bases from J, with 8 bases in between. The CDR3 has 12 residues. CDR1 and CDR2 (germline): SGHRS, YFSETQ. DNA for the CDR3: TGCGCCAGCAGCTCTAACAAGAATGAGCAGTTCTTC. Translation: CASSSNKNEQFF.

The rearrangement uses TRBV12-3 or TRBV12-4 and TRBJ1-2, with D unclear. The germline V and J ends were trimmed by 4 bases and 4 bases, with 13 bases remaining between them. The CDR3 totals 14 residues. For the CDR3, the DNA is TGTGCCAGCAGTTCTGACACTGTGTTCTATGGCTACACCTTC. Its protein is CASSSDTVFYGYTF.

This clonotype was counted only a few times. This CDR3 is CASSLDRGENHEPQETQYF. In DNA form, the CDR3 reads TGTGCCAGCAGCTTGGATCGGGGAGAAAATCACGAACCTCAAGAGACCCAGTACTTC. The J gene is TRBJ2-5, the V gene TRBV5-6; possibly TRBD2 for D (5 bases). The V end lost 0 bases, the J end lost 2 bases, and 23 bases lay between the germline ends. This CDR3 comprises 19 residues. Germline values: CDR1 SGHDT, CDR2 YYEEEE.

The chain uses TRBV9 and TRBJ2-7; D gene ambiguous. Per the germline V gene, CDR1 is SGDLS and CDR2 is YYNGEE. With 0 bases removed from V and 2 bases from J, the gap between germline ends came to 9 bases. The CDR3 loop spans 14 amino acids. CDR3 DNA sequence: TGTGCCAGCAGCGTAGGCGGTAAGCCCTACGAGCAGTACTTC. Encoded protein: CASSVGGKPYEQYF.

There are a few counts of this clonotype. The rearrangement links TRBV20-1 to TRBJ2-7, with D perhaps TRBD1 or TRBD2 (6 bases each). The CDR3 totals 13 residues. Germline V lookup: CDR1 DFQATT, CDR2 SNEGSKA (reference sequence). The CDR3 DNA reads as TGCAGAGATAGGAGGGGGACGAGTTACGAGCAGTACTTC. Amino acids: CRDRRGTSYEQYF.

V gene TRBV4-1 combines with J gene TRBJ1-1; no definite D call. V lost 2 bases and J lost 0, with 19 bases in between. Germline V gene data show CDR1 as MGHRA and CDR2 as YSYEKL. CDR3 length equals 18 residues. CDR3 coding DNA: TGCGCCAGCAGCCAATCGGGCCCCCTGGAGAACCTGAACACTGAAGCTTTCTTT. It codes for CASSQSGPLENLNTEAFF.

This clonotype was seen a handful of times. CDR3 amino acids: CASSPSPGSSYNEQFF. The CDR3 DNA reads as TGTGCCAGCAGTCCCTCACCCGGGAGCTCCTACAATGAGCAGTTCTTC. This chain joins TRBV3-1 and TRBJ2-1; a weak D match, TRBD2 (6 bases). V was shortened by 6 bases and J by 0 bases, with 15 bases between the two germline ends. The CDR3 runs 16 residues. Per the germline V gene, CDR1 is LGHDT and CDR2 is YNNKEL (reference sequence).

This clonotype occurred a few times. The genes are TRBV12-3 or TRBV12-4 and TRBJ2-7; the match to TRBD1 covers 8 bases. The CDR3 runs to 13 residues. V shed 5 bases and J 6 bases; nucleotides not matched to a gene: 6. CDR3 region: CASSLRTGFEQYF. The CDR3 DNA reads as TGTGCCAGCAGTCTCCGGACAGGGTTCGAGCAGTACTTC.

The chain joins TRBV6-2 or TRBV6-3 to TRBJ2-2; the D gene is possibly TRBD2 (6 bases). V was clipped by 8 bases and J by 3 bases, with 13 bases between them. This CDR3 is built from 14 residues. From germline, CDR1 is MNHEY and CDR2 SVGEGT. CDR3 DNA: TGTGCCAGCTGTGGGGGGTTCGACACCGGGGAGCTGTTTTTT. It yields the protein CASCGGFDTGELFF.

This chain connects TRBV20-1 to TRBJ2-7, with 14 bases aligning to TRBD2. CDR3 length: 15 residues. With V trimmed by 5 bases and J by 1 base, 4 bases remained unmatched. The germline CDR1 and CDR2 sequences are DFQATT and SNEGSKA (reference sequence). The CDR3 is CSAWTSGGSSYEQYV. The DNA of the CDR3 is TGCAGTGCTTGGACTAGCGGGGGGTCTTCCTACGAGCAGTACGTC.

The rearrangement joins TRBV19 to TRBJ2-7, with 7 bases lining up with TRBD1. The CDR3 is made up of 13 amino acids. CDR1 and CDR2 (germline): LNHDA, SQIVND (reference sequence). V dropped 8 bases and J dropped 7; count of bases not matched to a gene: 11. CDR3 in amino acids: CASRGTGAREQYF. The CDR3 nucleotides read TGTGCCAGTCGGGGTACAGGGGCTAGGGAGCAGTACTTC. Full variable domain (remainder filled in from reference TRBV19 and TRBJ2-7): DGGITQSPKYLFRKEGQNVTLSCEQNLNHDAMYWYRQDPGQGLRLIYYSQIVNDFQKGDIAEGYSVSREKKESFPLTVTSAQKNPTAFYLCASRGTGAREQYFGPGTRLTVT.

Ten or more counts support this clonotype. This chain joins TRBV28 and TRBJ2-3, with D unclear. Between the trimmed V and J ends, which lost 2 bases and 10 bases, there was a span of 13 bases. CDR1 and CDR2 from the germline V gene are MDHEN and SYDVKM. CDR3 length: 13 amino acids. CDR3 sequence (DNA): TGTGCCAGCAGTTTAACCCCGAGCTATCCGCAGTATTTT. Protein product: CASSLTPSYPQYF.

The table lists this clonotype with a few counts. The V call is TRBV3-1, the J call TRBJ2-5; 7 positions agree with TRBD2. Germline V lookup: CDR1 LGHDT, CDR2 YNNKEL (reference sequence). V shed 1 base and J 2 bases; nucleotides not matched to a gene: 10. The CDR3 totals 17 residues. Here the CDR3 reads CASSQVRELAFQETQYF. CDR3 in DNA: TGTGCCAGCAGCCAAGTCCGGGAACTAGCGTTTCAAGAGACCCAGTACTTC.

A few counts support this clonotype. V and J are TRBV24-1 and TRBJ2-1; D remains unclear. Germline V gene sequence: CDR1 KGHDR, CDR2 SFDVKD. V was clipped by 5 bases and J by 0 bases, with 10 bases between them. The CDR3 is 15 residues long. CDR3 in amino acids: CATSGLASSYNEQFF. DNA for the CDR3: TGTGCCACCAGTGGGCTGGCGAGCTCCTACAATGAGCAGTTCTTC.

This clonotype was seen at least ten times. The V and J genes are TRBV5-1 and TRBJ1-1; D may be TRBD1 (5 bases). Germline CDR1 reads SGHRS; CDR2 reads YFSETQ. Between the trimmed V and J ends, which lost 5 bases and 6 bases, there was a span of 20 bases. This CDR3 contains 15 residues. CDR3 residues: CASSRIVWGDPEAFF. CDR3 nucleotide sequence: TGCGCCAGCAGTCGTATCGTTTGGGGGGACCCTGAAGCTTTCTTT.

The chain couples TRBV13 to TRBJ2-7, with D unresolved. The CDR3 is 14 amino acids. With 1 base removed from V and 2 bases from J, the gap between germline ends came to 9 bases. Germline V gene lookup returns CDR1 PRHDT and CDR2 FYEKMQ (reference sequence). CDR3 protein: CASSLVPGTYEQYF. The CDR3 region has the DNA TGTGCCAGCAGCTTAGTTCCGGGCACCTACGAGCAGTACTTC.